These 25 T cell receptor beta chains originate from one sample sequenced in a study of blood T cell repertoires in COVID-19. Sequenced by immunoSEQ multiplex PCR; TCRdb stores in-frame clones only, minus some. The table includes some 33,000 clones, about 79% detected once. Source material: peripheral blood. All receptors derive from a human donor in a cohort sampled during active COVID-19.

The chain uses TRBV5-1 and TRBJ1-2; 8 bases map to TRBD1. The CDR3 has 14 amino acids. V shed 3 bases and J 4 bases; nucleotides not matched to a gene: 5. Germline V gives CDR1 SGHRS, CDR2 YFSETQ. The chain's CDR3 is CASSSTDRVYGYTF. DNA for the CDR3: TGCGCCAGCAGCTCGACGGACAGGGTCTATGGCTACACCTTC.

The J gene is TRBJ2-1, the V gene TRBV10-1, with 8 bases aligning to TRBD2. V lost 3 bases, J lost 3 bases, and 4 bases stayed unmatched. Germline V gene data show CDR1 as WNHNN and CDR2 as SYGVQD (reference sequence). This CDR3 is built from 15 residues. In DNA, the CDR3 is TGCGCCAGCAGTGATGGCGGGGGGAACTACAATGAGCAGTTCTTC. It encodes CASSDGGGNYNEQFF.

This clone was found a few times. One end of the junction is discordant with germline, which a read error may explain. V usage is TRBV6-2 or TRBV6-3 and J usage is TRBJ1-1, with a tentative D call TRBD1 (6 bases). Germline assignment: CDR1 MNHEY and CDR2 SVGEGT. This CDR3 has 11 residues. The CDR3 coding sequence is TGTGCCAGCAGTTGGGACACCGAAGCTTTCTTT. Amino acids: CASSWDTEAFF.

In this sample, this clone turned up a few times. The genes are TRBV5-1 and TRBJ1-2; TRBD1 matches at 7 bases. CDR3 size: 14 residues. V gave up 4 bases and J gave up 7 bases; unmatched junction bases: 10. Looked up from germline, CDR1 is SGHRS and CDR2 is YFSETQ. CDR3 amino acids: CASSHPEGAGGYTF. The CDR3 nucleotides are TGCGCCAGCAGCCATCCGGAGGGGGCAGGTGGCTACACCTTC.

The V call is TRBV7-8, the J call TRBJ1-4, with 10 bases matching TRBD1. Germline V CDR1 and CDR2: SGHVS, FQNEAQ. The CDR3 has 14 amino acids. J was trimmed by 7 bases and V by 7 bases; bases with no gene match: 6. Written as DNA, the CDR3 is TGTGCCAGCACCTCTCGGACAGGGGGTGAAAAACTGTTTTTT. This translates into CASTSRTGGEKLFF.

The rearrangement uses TRBV7-2 and TRBJ2-2; TRBD1 matches 8 bases. In germline, CDR1 is SGHTA, CDR2 FQGNSA. The CDR3 loop spans 16 amino acids. V shed 4 bases and J 6 bases; nucleotides not matched to a gene: 10. The DNA of the CDR3 is TGTGCCAGCAGCTCCCCGGACAGGGTCGAGGCCGGGGAGCTGTTTTTT. This gives the protein CASSSPDRVEAGELFF.

V usage is TRBV10-2 and J usage is TRBJ1-2; 7 positions agree with TRBD1. Trimming removed 6 bases from V and 6 bases from J; junction bases left unmatched: 10. CDR3 length equals 14 residues. Germline V lookup: CDR1 WSHSY, CDR2 SAAADI. CDR3 DNA sequence: TGCGCCAGCAGGAACCCGACAGGGCACCATGGCTACACCTTC. It encodes CASRNPTGHHGYTF.

This chain links TRBV5-1 with TRBJ1-1; TRBD1 aligns across 8 bases. Germline V gene sequence: CDR1 SGHRS, CDR2 YFSETQ. The V segment lost 3 bases and the J segment 1 base; nucleotides outside the gene matches: 5. This CDR3 has 15 amino acids. Here the CDR3 reads CASSWNGQGNTEAFF. The CDR3 DNA is TGCGCCAGCAGCTGGAACGGACAGGGGAACACTGAAGCTTTCTTT.

The CDR3 here is CASALGGYTEAFF. In DNA form, the CDR3 reads TGTGCTAGTGCCCTGGGGGGATATACTGAAGCTTTCTTT. The chain recombines TRBV12-5 with TRBJ1-1, with D maybe TRBD1 (5 bases). The CDR3 contains 13 residues. Germline CDR1 reads LGHNT; CDR2 reads FRNRAP. Trimming removed 7 bases from V and 5 bases from J, with 14 bases in between. The full variable domain, completed using reference TRBV12-5 and TRBJ1-1, is DARVTQTPRHKVTEMGQEVTMRCQPILGHNTVFWYRQTMMQGLELLAYFRNRAPLDDSGMPKDRFSAEMPDATLATLKIQPSEPRDSAVYFCASALGGYTEAFFGQGTRLTVV.

This clone was observed a handful of times. V usage is TRBV5-4 and J usage is TRBJ2-2, with D possibly matching TRBD1 (5 bases). This CDR3 contains 15 residues. Germline V gives CDR1 SGHNT, CDR2 YYREEE (reference sequence). Trimming took 0 bases from V and 6 from J, leaving 12 bases between them. CDR3 region: CASSLGTSVAGELFF. The CDR3 region has the DNA TGTGCCAGCAGCTTGGGGACATCGGTGGCCGGGGAGCTGTTTTTT.

V usage is TRBV6-6 and J usage is TRBJ1-6; TRBD1 matches at 9 bases. The trim removed 5 bases at V and 7 bases at J, leaving 6 bases unmatched. CDR1 MNHNY and CDR2 SVGAGI come from the germline V gene (reference sequence). The CDR3 has 15 amino acids. The CDR3 sequence: CASSRAGTGNSPLHF. The CDR3 DNA reads TGTGCCAGCAGTCGTGCCGGGACAGGGAATTCACCCCTCCACTTT.

The rearrangement uses TRBV9 and TRBJ1-2, with 10 bases matching TRBD1. The germline V gene has CDR1 SGDLS and CDR2 YYNGEE. There are 16 residues in the CDR3. The V gene end was trimmed by 3 bases and the J gene end by 1 base; junction bases not matched to a gene: 6. CDR3 amino acids: CASSEGQGMINYGYTF. The CDR3 nucleotides read TGTGCCAGCAGCGAGGGACAGGGGATGATTAACTATGGCTACACCTTC.

The genes are TRBV5-6 and TRBJ1-1; no firm D call. Germline V CDR1 and CDR2: SGHDT, YYEEEE. The CDR3 loop spans 14 amino acids. Trimming removed 2 bases from V and 4 bases from J, with 12 bases in between. DNA of the CDR3: TGTGCCAGCAGCTTTCGGTCTTGGAGCACTGAAGCTTTCTTT. Translated, it gives CASSFRSWSTEAFF.

The V gene is TRBV6-2 or TRBV6-3, the J gene TRBJ2-3; D unresolved. Per the germline V gene, CDR1 is MNHEY and CDR2 is SVGEGT. This CDR3 region has 15 residues. V was clipped by 2 bases and J by 0 bases, with 9 bases between them. Here the CDR3 DNA reads TGTGCCAGCAGTTACGGTGCGGAGAGCACAGATACGCAGTATTTT. Its protein is CASSYGAESTDTQYF.

J is TRBJ2-1 and V is TRBV11-3; 11 bases are a match to TRBD2. The length of the CDR3 is 15 residues. Germline CDR1 is SGHNT and CDR2 is YENEEA. Unmatched junction bases numbered 4, after V lost 4 bases and J lost 5 bases. The CDR3 sequence: CASSSGTSGDNEQFF. The DNA for the CDR3 is TGTGCCAGCAGCTCCGGGACTAGCGGTGACAATGAGCAGTTCTTC.

The rearrangement joins TRBV7-9 to TRBJ2-7, with a tentative D call TRBD2 (6 bases). V lost 1 base, J lost 6 bases, and 10 bases lay in between. The CDR3 consists of 13 residues. Germline V gene data show CDR1 as SEHNR and CDR2 as FQNEAQ (reference sequence). CDR3 DNA sequence: TGTGCCAGCAGCTTAGGGTACGGGAGCGAGCAGTACTTC. Its protein product is CASSLGYGSEQYF.

The chain has TRBV4-3 and TRBJ2-1; 8 bases line up with TRBD2. CDR1 is LGHNA, CDR2 YSLEER, per germline. With V trimmed by 1 base and J by 9 bases, 8 bases remained unmatched. CDR3 length: 15 residues. The DNA for the CDR3 is TGCGCCAGCAGCCAAGTAGTCGGGGGGGTAGCTGAGCAGTTCTTC. Translating it yields CASSQVVGGVAEQFF.

The rearrangement joins TRBV9 to TRBJ2-1; D perhaps matches TRBD2 (6 bases). Trimming took off 0 bases at V and 6 bases at J, with 13 bases between the two ends. CDR1 is SGDLS and CDR2 is YYNGEE in the germline V gene. This CDR3 comprises 15 residues. CDR3 coding DNA: TGTGCCAGCAGCGTAGACCTCGGGGGAGGCAATGAGCAGTTCTTC. Its protein is CASSVDLGGGNEQFF.

The rearrangement uses TRBV5-4 and TRBJ1-2; a weak D match, TRBD1 (5 bases). Trimming left V 4 bases short and J 12 bases short, with 25 bases between. Germline CDR1 reads SGHNT; CDR2 reads YYREEE (reference sequence). This CDR3 region has 15 residues. The CDR3 sequence: CASSKTGTTFWRDTF. In nucleotides, the CDR3 is TGTGCCAGCAGCAAAACCGGGACGACTTTTTGGAGGGACACCTTC.

The V call is TRBV7-6, the J call TRBJ2-5; a weak D match, TRBD1 (6 bases). The CDR3 runs to 15 residues. From germline, CDR1 is SGHVS and CDR2 FNYEAQ. V dropped 1 base and J dropped 2 bases, with 11 bases sitting between them. The CDR3 here is CASSLVGRGQETQYF. The CDR3 DNA follows: TGTGCCAGCAGCTTAGTTGGCAGGGGACAAGAGACCCAGTACTTC.

The V gene is TRBV4-1, the J gene TRBJ2-3; 10 nucleotides align to TRBD2. Per the germline V gene, CDR1 is MGHRA and CDR2 is YSYEKL. This CDR3 is built from 18 residues. V lost 5 bases, J lost 4 bases, and 15 bases stayed unmatched. CDR3 DNA sequence: TGCGCCAGCAGCAAGGCACCTTTAGCGGGGGGCGGGGCAGATACGCAGTATTTT. It translates to CASSKAPLAGGGADTQYF.

This sequence joins TRBV5-4 and TRBJ1-1; no reliable D call. Germline assignment: CDR1 SGHNT and CDR2 YYREEE (reference sequence). The V end was cut by 5 bases, the J end by 4 bases, with 15 bases between. The CDR3 length is 14 residues. In nucleotides, the CDR3 is TGTGCCAGCAGTCTTAGGGAGGTTAGCACTGAAGCTTTCTTT. Translation gives CASSLREVSTEAFF. Complete variable domain (other parts from reference TRBV5-4 and TRBJ1-1): ETGVTQSPTHLIKTRGQQVTLRCSSQSGHNTVSWYQQALGQGPQFIFQYYREEENGRGNFPPRFSGLQFPNYSSELNVNALELDDSALYLCASSLREVSTEAFFGQGTRLTVV.

The chain joins TRBV11-2 to TRBJ2-3, with a tentative D call TRBD1 (6 bases). V was clipped by 10 bases and J by 3 bases, with 14 bases between them. CDR1 SGHAT and CDR2 FQNNGV come from the germline V gene. There are 13 residues in the CDR3. CDR3 protein: CATEGQGTDTQYF. CDR3 nucleotides: TGTGCCACCGAGGGACAAGGGACAGATACGCAGTATTTT.

This chain links TRBV5-6 with TRBJ1-5; D is possibly TRBD1 (5 bases). The CDR3 sequence is 15 residues long. The V gene's germline CDR1 is SGHDT and CDR2 YYEEEE. Trimming shortened V by 1 base and J by 6 bases, and 14 bases separated the two germline ends. The CDR3 DNA reads as TGTGCCAGCAGCTTGACATCAGGGTCGGGTCAGCCCCAGCATTTT. It is translated as CASSLTSGSGQPQHF.

This clone was seen only once. The rearrangement joins TRBV6-6 to TRBJ2-7; TRBD1 matches 10 bases. The CDR3 is made up of 15 amino acids. CDR1 and CDR2 (germline): MNHNY, SVGAGI (reference sequence). V dropped 2 bases and J dropped 7; count of bases not matched to a gene: 8. CDR3 nucleotides: TGTGCCAGCAGTTACACCGGACAGGGGGTTGGGGAGCAGTACTTC. Translated, it gives CASSYTGQGVGEQYF.